The 12 T cell receptor beta chains presented below share a single source sample, sequenced in a study of cytomegalovirus exposure and HLA in healthy donors. Measured with immunoSEQ multiplex PCR; TCRdb has only the in-frame clones, and not every one. The repertoire includes around 140,000 clones, roughly 86% of them detected once, and roughly 9% sits in the top ten. Sequencing was performed on PBMCs. These receptors all stem from a young man in good health and CMV-seropositive.

As DNA, the CDR3 is TGTGCCAGTACCCAGACACCATCGGCTGGAAACACCATATATTTT. The encoded protein is CASTQTPSAGNTIYF. The chain is built from TRBV19 and TRBJ1-3, with D unclear. Looked up from germline, CDR1 is LNHDA and CDR2 is SQIVND (reference sequence). The CDR3 is 15 amino acids. Deletions cut 7 bases from V and 2 bases from J, with 15 bases between. Based on the CDR3 plus reference TRBV19 and TRBJ1-3, the full variable domain is DGGITQSPKYLFRKEGQNVTLSCEQNLNHDAMYWYRQDPGQGLRLIYYSQIVNDFQKGDIAEGYSVSREKKESFPLTVTSAQKNPTAFYLCASTQTPSAGNTIYFGEGSWLTVV.

The chain combines TRBV7-6 with TRBJ1-4; D not certain. The CDR3 is 15 amino acids. Looked up from germline, CDR1 is SGHVS and CDR2 is FNYEAQ. V shed 1 base and J shed 2 bases, with 8 bases lying between them. CDR3 nucleotides: TGTGCCAGCAGCTTAGTTGGGGAGACTAATGAAAAACTGTTTTTT. It translates to CASSLVGETNEKLFF.

As for this clone: Distinct nucleotide sequences in the sample also encode this CDR3. The V gene is TRBV7-3, the J gene TRBJ1-1, with a tentative D call TRBD1 (6 bases). CDR1 SGHTA and CDR2 FQGTGA come from the germline V gene. Trimming pared 0 bases from V and 4 bases from J, leaving 6 bases between. The CDR3 is made up of 13 amino acids. The CDR3 sequence is CASSLTGGTEAFF. CDR3 coding DNA: TGTGCCAGCAGCTTAACAGGGGGCACTGAAGCTTTCTTT.

The chain links TRBV11-3 to TRBJ1-1; a weak D match, TRBD1 (6 bases). CDR1 is SGHNT and CDR2 is YENEEA in the germline V gene. CDR3 size: 16 residues. V was cut by 2 bases and J by 1 base, with 14 bases left in between. CDR3 nucleotides: TGTGCCAGCAGCTTATCCTGGACAGAGGGGAACACTGAAGCTTTCTTT. Translation gives CASSLSWTEGNTEAFF.

The chain joins TRBV5-1 to TRBJ1-2; the D gene is possibly TRBD1 (5 bases). Germline V gene lookup returns CDR1 SGHRS and CDR2 YFSETQ. This CDR3 is 16 amino acids long. V lost 3 bases and J 0 bases, leaving 15 bases between the germline ends. This chain's CDR3 is CASSSGGVRANYGYTF. DNA of the CDR3: TGCGCCAGCAGCTCAGGAGGGGTCAGGGCTAACTATGGCTACACCTTC.

The CDR3 region has the DNA TGTGCCCATGACAGCCTATACTATGGCTACACCTTC. Translating gives CAHDSLYYGYTF. The chain has TRBV7-9 and TRBJ1-2; a weak D match, TRBD1 (5 bases). V gave up 11 bases and J gave up 3 bases, with 13 bases separating them. The CDR3 has 12 amino acids. CDR1 and CDR2 (germline): SEHNR, FQNEAQ (reference sequence).

A remark on this clone: A single base separates this from a much larger clone, so it may be a read error. At the DNA level, this CDR3 is encoded by other sequences in the same sample as well. The J gene is TRBJ2-7, the V gene TRBV19; D perhaps matches TRBD2 (5 bases). CDR1 and CDR2 from the germline V gene are LNHDA and SQIVND (reference sequence). This CDR3 is built from 12 residues. V shed 5 bases and J shed 3 bases, with 8 bases lying between them. CDR3: CASSRGYYEQYF. The CDR3, as DNA: TGTGCCAGTAGTCGGGGTTACTACGAGCAGTACTTC.

The V and J genes are TRBV9 and TRBJ2-1; 13 bases match TRBD2. Per germline, CDR1 SGDLS and CDR2 YYNGEE. The CDR3 extends over 15 amino acids. J gave up 9 bases and V 0 bases, and 3 bases lay outside the gene matches. The CDR3 nucleotides are TGTGCCAGCAGCGTAGGAACTAGCGGGAGGGGTGAGCAGTTCTTC. Protein product: CASSVGTSGRGEQFF. Looking up the rest from reference TRBV9 and TRBJ2-1 gives the full variable domain: DSGVTQTPKHLITATGQRVTLRCSPRSGDLSVYWYQQSLDQGLQFLIQYYNGEERAKGNILERFSAQQFPDLHSELNLSSLELGDSALYFCASSVGTSGRGEQFFGPGTRLTVL.

The J gene is TRBJ1-1, the V gene TRBV30, with 10 bases aligning to TRBD1. V shed 2 bases, J shed 2 bases, and the junction held 5 bases outside the gene matches. The CDR3 has 15 amino acids. Germline-derived CDR1 and CDR2 are GTSNPN and SVGIG (reference sequence). For the CDR3, the DNA is TGTGCCTGGAGTAGTGGGACAGGGGCTAACACTGAAGCTTTCTTT. It encodes CAWSSGTGANTEAFF.

The V and J genes are TRBV10-1 and TRBJ1-1; 10 bases are shared with TRBD1. CDR1 is WNHNN, CDR2 SYGVQD, per germline (reference sequence). This CDR3 has 14 amino acids. Trimming cost V 4 bases and J 7 bases; bases outside gene matches: 6. As DNA, the CDR3 is TGCGCCAGCAGTGTTAGACAGGGGGCCGGTGAAGCTTTCTTT. Its translation is CASSVRQGAGEAFF.

The CDR3 DNA sequence: TGCAGTGCTAGGGAGTCTGGCAGAGCTTTCTTT. This codes for CSARESGRAFF. The chain joins TRBV20-1 to TRBJ1-1, with unresolved D. The V end lost 3 bases, the J end lost 10 bases, and 12 bases lay between the germline ends. The CDR3 runs to 11 residues. Per germline, CDR1 DFQATT and CDR2 SNEGSKA (reference sequence).

The gene calls are TRBV19 and TRBJ2-4, with 7 bases identical to TRBD2. The CDR3 is made up of 14 amino acids. The germline CDR1 and CDR2 sequences are LNHDA and SQIVND (reference sequence). V was pared by 7 bases and J by 1 base, with 4 bases of the junction left unmatched. CDR3 protein: CASTPAGAKNIQYF. In DNA, the CDR3 is TGTGCCAGTACCCCAGCGGGGGCCAAAAACATTCAGTACTTC.